The entry that follows covers one T cell receptor beta chain sequence. What it binds is not known. The CDR3 is 13 residues long. Per germline, CDR1 LNHNV and CDR2 YYDKDF (reference sequence). V was pared by 8 bases and J by 7 bases, with 4 bases of the junction left unmatched. Expressed TCRB transcripts were sequenced because the isolated RNA had all been reverse transcribed beforehand. Generated by immunoSEQ multiplex PCR, the TCRdb table keeps only in-frame clones and is missing some. This sample has hundreds of thousands of clones, with roughly 14% found just once. This sample stems from a study of beta chain features in type 1 diabetes. Study findings and constraints: Cells with high TCR expression could be over-represented by cDNA sequencing.

Donors underwent one heparinised blood draw, about 0.12 L on average. The sequenced sample was naive CD4+ T cells from blood. This TCR came from a man between 25 and 39 years old in good health. The chain combines TRBV15 with TRBJ1-3; 11 nucleotides match TRBD1. The CDR3 DNA sequence: TGTGCCACCCTGGGACAGGGGGTCAACACCATATATTTT. Its translation is CATLGQGVNTIYF.